This is a list of T cell receptor beta chains from one sample in a study of blood T cell repertoires in COVID-19. Produced via immunoSEQ multiplex PCR; TCRdb's table is partial and in-frame only. The sample has under 150,000 clones, approximately 84% seen once. Material: peripheral blood. The source is a man between 65 and 85 years old with active or convalescent COVID-19. Each CDR3 is given with its conserved first and last residue. Each record gives: V gene, D gene, clone size, J gene, CDR3 DNA, CDR3 protein. D genes are given only for firm matches. The listing skips clone size in some rows; elsewhere it reads once, few, many or a size class.

TRBV5-4	NA	NA	TRBJ2-3	TGTGCCAGCAGCTTGGAGCGGAATACAGATACGCAGTATTTT	CASSLERNTDTQYF
TRBV11-3	NA	NA	TRBJ1-4	TGTGCCAGCAGCTCCGCCGGGGAAAAACTGTTTTTT	CASSSAGEKLFF
TRBV5-5	TRBD1	NA	TRBJ2-1	TGTGCCAGCAGCTTGGTACAGGGGGCCTCCCCGAGGTCCTACAATGAGCAGTTCTTC	CASSLVQGASPRSYNEQFF
TRBV20-1	NA	NA	TRBJ2-7	TGCAGTGCTATAGTGGGGCCGGAGCAGTACTTC	CSAIVGPEQYF
TRBV27	NA	NA	TRBJ2-3	TGTGCCAGCAGTTTTTCTAGTACGCAGTATTTT	CASSFSSTQYF
TRBV7-8	NA	NA	TRBJ2-7	TGTGCCAGCAGCTTAGCGAAGAGGGTTAACGAGCAGTACTTC	CASSLAKRVNEQYF
TRBV7-9	NA	NA	TRBJ2-7	TGTGCCAGCAGCTTAGCGGCGGGGAGGGAGCAGTACTTC	CASSLAAGREQYF
TRBV4-1	NA	NA	TRBJ1-1	TGCGCCAGCAGCCAAGATTGGGGAGGGGCAAACACTGAAGCTTTCTTT	CASSQDWGGANTEAFF
TRBV6-1	NA	NA	TRBJ2-5	TGTGCCAGCAGTGAGATGCAGGGATCCCAAGAGACCCAGTACTTC	CASSEMQGSQETQYF
TRBV4-3	NA	NA	TRBJ1-1	TGCGCCAGCAGCCTTTCTTCCGGGGGAGTTTCTGAAGCTTTCTTT	CASSLSSGGVSEAFF
TRBV5-6	NA	once	TRBJ1-1	TGTGCCAGCAGCTCGGGGGGATACACTGAAGCTTTCTTT	CASSSGGYTEAFF
TRBV10-3	TRBD1	NA	TRBJ2-5	TGTGCCATCAGGCCTGACAGGGGGCGGGGGCAAGAGACCCAGTACTTC	CAIRPDRGRGQETQYF
TRBV5-6	NA	few	TRBJ2-7	TGTGCCAGCAGCCTCCGCGTAGCGAGGTACGAGCAGTACTTC	CASSLRVARYEQYF
TRBV7-3	TRBD2	few	TRBJ2-5	TGTGCCAGCAGCTCCGCGGGAGGGAGGTCGGAGACCCAGTACTTC	CASSSAGGRSETQYF
TRBV19	NA	NA	TRBJ1-1	TGTGCCAGTAGTACCGTGGAGGCATGGAACACTGAAGCTTTCTTT	CASSTVEAWNTEAFF
TRBV5-5	NA	NA	TRBJ1-2	TGCGCCAGCCGCTGGGGGGCGGGGGGCGCTTCTGGCTACACCTTC	CASRWGAGGASGYTF
TRBV24-1	NA	NA	TRBJ2-1	TGTGCCACCAGTGAATATCGGGGCAATGAGCAGTTCTTC	CATSEYRGNEQFF
TRBV9	NA	many	TRBJ2-3	TGTGCCAGCAGCGCACGGGGGAACAAGGGCACAGATACGCAGTATTTT	CASSARGNKGTDTQYF
TRBV11-3	NA	NA	TRBJ2-1	TGTGCCAGCAGCTTAAATCAGGTAAACAATGAGCAGTTCTTC	CASSLNQVNNEQFF
TRBV2	NA	NA	TRBJ1-1	TGTGCCAGCAGTGTTCAAAAGGGGATCCTCGCTGAAGCTTTCTTT	CASSVQKGILAEAFF
TRBV11-3	NA	NA	TRBJ2-3	TGTGCCAGCAGCGGGGCAGGGGGCACAGATACGCAGTATTTT	CASSGAGGTDTQYF
TRBV19	TRBD1	NA	TRBJ2-6	TGTGCCAGTCAAACAGGGGCGGCAGGGGCCAACGTCCTGACTTTC	CASQTGAAGANVLTF
TRBV18	NA	NA	TRBJ2-7	TGTGCCAGCTCAAAGGACAGTTACGAGCAGTACTTC	CASSKDSYEQYF
TRBV7-9	NA	NA	TRBJ1-2	TGTGCCAGCAGCTTAGTGCGCAACCCAACGTCCTATGGCTACACCTTC	CASSLVRNPTSYGYTF
TRBV6-2/TRBV6-3	TRBD2	few	TRBJ2-5	TGTGCCAGCAGTTTAGCCGGGACTAGCGGGGGGGAGCGAGAGACCCAGTACTTC	CASSLAGTSGGERETQYF
TRBV9	TRBD1	NA	TRBJ2-2	TGTGCCAGCAGCACCGGACAGGGGGCATTACGGACCGGGGAGCTGTTTTTT	CASSTGQGALRTGELFF
TRBV7-9	TRBD2	NA	TRBJ2-7	TGTGCCAGCAGCTCCACTAGCGGCTACGAGCAGTACTTC	CASSSTSGYEQYF
TRBV5-1	NA	NA	TRBJ2-2	TGCGCCACCAACGAACAGGGTAGCGCCGGGGAGCTGTTTTTT	CATNEQGSAGELFF
TRBV4-2	NA	NA	TRBJ1-4	TGTGCCAGCAGCCAAGATAGGGGATCCTTTAATGAAAAACTGTTTTTT	CASSQDRGSFNEKLFF
TRBV28	TRBD1	NA	TRBJ1-1	TGTGCCAGCAGTGACCCCGGTGGAGGGGGCATCACTGAAGCTTTCTTT	CASSDPGGGGITEAFF
TRBV7-9	NA	NA	TRBJ1-2	TGTGCCAGCAGCCAAAGACCAGGTCAAGCTGCTAACTATGGCTACACCTTC	CASSQRPGQAANYGYTF
TRBV24-1	TRBD2	NA	TRBJ2-1	TGTGCCACCAGTGATTCACTAGCGGGAGGGTACAATGAGCAGTTCTTC	CATSDSLAGGYNEQFF
TRBV2	TRBD1	many	TRBJ1-1	TGTGCCAGCAGTGAAAGCAGGGGGCGTACTGAAGCTTTCTTT	CASSESRGRTEAFF
TRBV2	NA	NA	TRBJ2-7	TGTGCCAGCAATAAACCCGGTTTCTCCTACGAGCAGTACTTC	CASNKPGFSYEQYF
TRBV3-1/TRBV3-2	NA	NA	TRBJ2-5	TGTGCCAGCAGCCAAGTATACCAAGAGACCCAGTACTTC	CASSQVYQETQYF
TRBV7-2	NA	NA	TRBJ1-1	TGTGCCAGCAGCTTAACTCGAGAAGTAGCTTTCTTT	CASSLTREVAFF
TRBV11-2	NA	few	TRBJ1-5	TGTGCCAGCAGCTTAGATTGGGGAGTTGGTCAGCCCCAGCATTTT	CASSLDWGVGQPQHF
TRBV7-9	NA	NA	TRBJ2-7	TGTGCCAGCAGCTTATTTGCGGAGTACGAGCAGTACTTC	CASSLFAEYEQYF
TRBV28	TRBD1	NA	TRBJ1-2	TGTGCCAGCAGTTTGGGGGACAGGTATACGGCCTTC	CASSLGDRYTAF
TRBV7-9	TRBD1	NA	TRBJ1-6	TGTGCCAGCAGCAACCGGGACAGGGTAAATTCACCCCTCCACTTT	CASSNRDRVNSPLHF
TRBV19	NA	NA	TRBJ2-5	TGTGCCAGTAGTAGTCGGGGGGCCAAAGAGACCCAGTACTTC	CASSSRGAKETQYF
TRBV2	TRBD1	NA	TRBJ1-5	TGTGCCAGCAGGGACAGGGACCAAAGTCAGCCCCAGCATTTT	CASRDRDQSQPQHF
TRBV6-1	NA	NA	TRBJ1-2	TGTGCCAGCAGTGATCCAGGGCAGATTTATGGCTACACCTTC	CASSDPGQIYGYTF
TRBV6-6	TRBD2	NA	TRBJ2-3	TGTGCCAGCAGGCGGACTAGCGGGAGAGGGGATACGCAGTATTTT	CASRRTSGRGDTQYF
TRBV7-9	NA	NA	TRBJ2-5	TGTGCCAGCAGCTTAGATGGTCAGATGGCAGAGACCCAGTACTTC	CASSLDGQMAETQYF
TRBV2	NA	NA	TRBJ2-2	TGTGCCAGCAGTGCTAGCGAGAACACCGGGGAGCTGTTTTTT	CASSASENTGELFF
TRBV6-5	TRBD1	NA	TRBJ1-2	TGTGCCAGCAGTCAACGGACAGGGGGCATTCGGGGCTACACCTTC	CASSQRTGGIRGYTF
TRBV2	NA	NA	TRBJ2-1	TGTGCCAGCAGTGAATCAGGGAAAGATGAGCAGTTCTTC	CASSESGKDEQFF